The 6 T cell receptor beta chains below all came from one sample that was sequenced in a study of CD8 T cells in ankylosing spondylitis. Study conclusions and caveats: Several highly homologous variants made up a TCR beta motif, and this motif appeared characteristic of ankylosing spondylitis blood.

Which antigens these TCRs recognize remains unknown. TCRdb passed the 5' RACE reads through MiXCR, listing each CDR3 protein once. The sample includes 670,000 or so distinct CDR3 sequences, 19% of them seen just once. The sample was blood, either unsorted or a sorted T cell fraction (not recorded which). The receptors come from a male donor with ankylosing spondylitis.

This sequence joins TRBV29-1 and TRBJ1-2, with D tentatively TRBD1 (6 bases). Looked up from germline, CDR1 is SQVTM and CDR2 is ANQGSEA. V shed 3 bases and J shed 0 bases, with 14 bases lying between them. The CDR3 contains 15 residues. CDR3 amino acids: CSVDRVDRANYGYTF. In DNA, the CDR3 is TGCAGCGTTGACCGAGTGGACAGAGCTAACTATGGCTACACCTTC. The full variable domain, in which reference TRBV29-1 and TRBJ1-2 provide the parts outside the CDR3, is SAVISQKPSRDICQRGTSLTIQCQVDSQVTMMFWYRQQPGQSLTLIATANQGSEATYESGFVIDKFPISRPNLTFSTLTVSNMSPEDSSIYLCSVDRVDRANYGYTFGSGTRLTVV.

A few counts support this clonotype. The chain couples TRBV29-1 to TRBJ1-1, with D uncertain. The CDR3 covers 12 residues. V was cut by 4 bases and J by 1 base, with 7 bases left in between. CDR1 SQVTM and CDR2 ANQGSEA come from the germline V gene. In DNA form, the CDR3 reads TGCAGCGTTGCACAGAAGAACACTGAAGCTTTCTTT. It codes for CSVAQKNTEAFF. Full variable domain (remainder filled in from reference TRBV29-1 and TRBJ1-1): SAVISQKPSRDICQRGTSLTIQCQVDSQVTMMFWYRQQPGQSLTLIATANQGSEATYESGFVIDKFPISRPNLTFSTLTVSNMSPEDSSIYLCSVAQKNTEAFFGQGTRLTVV.

The chain links TRBV20-1 to TRBJ1-3; D ambiguous. The CDR3 covers 12 residues. Germline lookup yields CDR1 DFQATT and CDR2 SNEGSKA (reference sequence). The V end was cut by 2 bases, the J end by 4 bases, with 6 bases between. CDR3 amino acids: CSARISGNTIYF. The CDR3 nucleotides are TGCAGTGCTAGAATTTCGGGAAACACCATATATTTT.

This clonotype was found a few times. The chain carries TRBV5-6 and TRBJ2-1, with TRBD2 matching 13 bases. Germline V gene data show CDR1 as SGHDT and CDR2 as YYEEEE. CDR3 length: 14 residues. Trimming cost V 8 bases and J 6 bases; bases outside gene matches: 5. CDR3 DNA: TGTGCCAGTGTGACTAGCGGGAGGATCAATGAGCAGTTCTTC. Amino acid sequence: CASVTSGRINEQFF.

The V call is TRBV6-2 or TRBV6-3, the J call TRBJ2-5; tentative D call: TRBD1 (6 bases). CDR1 and CDR2 from the germline V gene are MNHEY and SVGEGT. The germline V and J ends were trimmed by 0 bases and 5 bases, with 13 bases remaining between them. There are 15 residues in the CDR3. The CDR3 DNA is TGTGCCAGCAGTTACTCGACCGGTCAGGGGGAGACCCAGTACTTC. Translated, it gives CASSYSTGQGETQYF.

The sample holds a few counts of this clonotype. The chain uses TRBV4-3 and TRBJ1-2, with unresolved D. V lost 2 bases and J 3 bases, leaving 7 bases between the germline ends. Germline CDR1 LGHNA, CDR2 YSLEER. The CDR3 loop spans 13 amino acids. For the CDR3, the DNA is TGCGCCAGCAGCCAAAGTCGCCACTATGGCTACACCTTC. Amino acid sequence: CASSQSRHYGYTF.